Below, 5 T cell receptor beta chains from the same sample are listed, as sequenced in a study of blood T cell repertoires in COVID-19 (dated by TCRdb to the early 2020s). The protocol used for the library was the immunoSEQ multiplex PCR assay. In TCRdb, the immuneACCESS table is reduced to in-frame sequences with V and J assigned. These tables do not hold every clone; where another copy was compared, an unresolved V gene accounts for under half, and the others remain unexplained. Here the sample has around 190,000 clones; roughly 84% occur a single time. Together, the top ten hold about 1.5% of the sample. The sequencing input was peripheral blood. These receptors all come from a human donor in a cohort sampled during active COVID-19.

The gene calls are TRBV18 and TRBJ2-5; 8 nucleotides agree with TRBD1. The CDR3 spans 14 residues. Germline V gene data show CDR1 as KGHSH and CDR2 as LQKENI. V lost 4 bases, J lost 4 bases, and 5 bases stayed unmatched. The CDR3 region has the DNA TGTGCCAGCTCACTACTCGGACAGGGAGAGACCCAGTACTTC. The encoded protein is CASSLLGQGETQYF.

The chain employs TRBV4-3 and TRBJ1-6, with D unclear. Trimming shortened V by 0 bases and J by 0 bases, and 9 bases separated the two germline ends. This CDR3 is 17 amino acids long. Germline V gives CDR1 LGHNA, CDR2 YSLEER. CDR3 DNA sequence: TGCGCCAGCAGCCAAGATATAGGGAGCTCCTATAATTCACCCCTCCACTTT. This gives the protein CASSQDIGSSYNSPLHF.

The chain combines TRBV5-6 with TRBJ1-5, with 7 bases identical to TRBD1. In germline, CDR1 is SGHDT, CDR2 YYEEEE. The CDR3 contains 15 residues. The V segment lost 5 bases and the J segment 1 base; nucleotides outside the gene matches: 6. In nucleotides, the CDR3 is TGTGCCAGCAGTTCCACAGGGGTCAGCAATCAGCCCCAGCATTTT. Its protein product is CASSSTGVSNQPQHF.

This clone was observed once. The genes are TRBV5-5 and TRBJ1-3, with D maybe TRBD1 (5 bases). CDR1 and CDR2 from the germline V gene are SGHKS and YYEKEE (reference sequence). The germline V and J ends were trimmed by 0 bases and 3 bases, with 7 bases remaining between them. This CDR3 is built from 14 residues. CDR3: CASSLGRGGNTIYF. In nucleotides, the CDR3 is TGTGCCAGCAGCTTGGGAAGGGGTGGAAACACCATATATTTT.

In this sample, this clone turned up once. The chain links TRBV6-2 or TRBV6-3 to TRBJ1-2, with D possibly being TRBD1 (6 bases). Trimming removed 5 bases at V and 2 bases at J, with 12 bases between. Germline V gene sequence: CDR1 MNHEY, CDR2 SVGEGT. The CDR3 totals 14 residues. The CDR3: CASSTFTGNYGYTF. The CDR3 DNA follows: TGTGCCAGCAGTACCTTCACAGGGAACTATGGCTACACCTTC.